Each of the 27 T cell receptor beta chains below was sequenced from the same sample in a study of blood T cell repertoires in COVID-19. Profiled with immunoSEQ multiplex PCR; TCRdb holds only in-frame clones, not every one. The sample yields some 35,000 clones, 88% seen once. Sample: peripheral blood. The source is a man aged 65 to 85 with acute or convalescent COVID-19.

The rearrangement joins TRBV14 to TRBJ2-7; possibly TRBD2 for D (6 bases). V was pared by 1 base and J by 7 bases, with 20 bases between. Germline CDR1 SGHDN, CDR2 FVKESK. CDR3 length equals 16 residues. The CDR3 bases are TGTGCCAGCAGCCAAGTGGGGCGGGGTACTCGAGGGGAGCAGTACTTC. This gives the protein CASSQVGRGTRGEQYF.

This rearrangement joins TRBV6-5 to TRBJ1-5; 7 nucleotides line up with TRBD1. CDR1 MNHEY and CDR2 SVGAGI come from the germline V gene. Unmatched junction bases numbered 8, after V lost 6 bases and J lost 3 bases. The length of the CDR3 is 15 residues. The CDR3 reads CASSPTGVNNQPQHF. Written as DNA, the CDR3 is TGTGCCAGCAGCCCCACAGGGGTTAACAATCAGCCCCAGCATTTT.

This clone turned up a few times. Additional DNA sequences in this sample encode the identical CDR3. The chain recombines TRBV7-3 with TRBJ2-5, with unresolved D. The CDR3 loop spans 13 amino acids. V shed 3 bases and J shed 1 base, with 6 bases lying between them. Germline CDR1 and CDR2: SGHTA and FQGTGA. The CDR3 sequence is CASSFGGQETQYF. The DNA of the CDR3 is TGTGCCAGCAGCTTTGGCGGCCAAGAGACCCAGTACTTC.

The chain has TRBV19 and TRBJ2-3; TRBD2 aligns across 10 bases. Trimming at V came to 5 bases and at J to 5 bases, leaving 4 bases not matched to a gene. This CDR3 contains 14 residues. From germline, CDR1 is LNHDA and CDR2 SQIVND (reference sequence). The CDR3, as DNA: TGTGCCAGTAGTTCTAGCGGGAGCGGAGATACGCAGTATTTT. This codes for CASSSSGSGDTQYF. The entire variable domain, with the rest obtained from reference TRBV19 and TRBJ2-3, is as follows: DGGITQSPKYLFRKEGQNVTLSCEQNLNHDAMYWYRQDPGQGLRLIYYSQIVNDFQKGDIAEGYSVSREKKESFPLTVTSAQKNPTAFYLCASSSSGSGDTQYFGPGTRLTVL.

The V and J genes are TRBV6-2 or TRBV6-3 and TRBJ2-1; 10 bases line up with TRBD2. V shed 5 bases and J 6 bases; nucleotides not matched to a gene: 7. CDR1 and CDR2 (germline): MNHEY, SVGEGT. CDR3 length: 15 amino acids. The CDR3: CASSLGLAGANEQFF. The CDR3 coding sequence is TGTGCCAGCAGTCTTGGGCTAGCGGGGGCCAATGAGCAGTTCTTC.

CDR3 DNA: TGTGCCAGCAGTTCCCCAGGATCCGAGCAGTACTTC. As protein: CASSSPGSEQYF. The rearrangement links TRBV27 to TRBJ2-7; D ambiguous. This CDR3 region has 12 residues. V was trimmed by 4 bases and J by 6 bases, leaving 10 bases between them. Germline V gives CDR1 MNHEY, CDR2 SMNVEV (reference sequence).

This clone was observed a handful of times. This chain uses TRBV7-8 with TRBJ1-1; D perhaps matches TRBD1 (6 bases). Looked up from germline, CDR1 is SGHVS and CDR2 is FQNEAQ. Trimming pared 3 bases from V and 0 bases from J, leaving 17 bases between. The CDR3 length is 17 residues. Written as DNA, the CDR3 is TGTGCCAGCAGCTTCCGGACGGGACATACCATGAACACTGAAGCTTTCTTT. Its translation: CASSFRTGHTMNTEAFF.

The rearrangement uses TRBV18 and TRBJ2-1, with a tentative D call TRBD2 (5 bases). The ends were cut back, 3 bases at V and 6 bases at J, with 9 bases in the middle. Germline V gene sequence: CDR1 KGHSH, CDR2 LQKENI. The CDR3 has 13 amino acids. The CDR3 is CASSPNSANEQFF. For the CDR3, the DNA is TGTGCCAGCTCACCCAATAGCGCCAATGAGCAGTTCTTC.

The chain combines TRBV20-1 with TRBJ2-1; 7 bases fit TRBD2. Germline CDR1 and CDR2: DFQATT and SNEGSKA (reference sequence). Trimming at V came to 5 bases and at J to 7 bases, leaving 2 bases not matched to a gene. The CDR3 has 11 residues. The CDR3 bases are TGCAGTGCTTGGACTAGGAATGAGCAGTTCTTC. Protein: CSAWTRNEQFF.

The chain joins TRBV2 to TRBJ2-2, with no clear D. The germline gives CDR1 SNHLY, CDR2 FYNNEI. V was shortened by 2 bases and J by 5 bases, with 9 bases between the two germline ends. There are 14 residues in the CDR3. CDR3 residues: CASSESRMTGELFF. DNA of the CDR3: TGTGCCAGCAGTGAATCCAGGATGACCGGGGAGCTGTTTTTT.

The rearrangement links TRBV6-2 or TRBV6-3 to TRBJ2-5; D uncertain. CDR1 MNHEY and CDR2 SVGEGT come from the germline V gene. V lost 5 bases and J lost 5, with 6 bases in between. This CDR3 has 11 residues. The DNA for the CDR3 is TGTGCCAGCAGTCCGCGGGAGACCCAGTACTTC. Protein sequence: CASSPRETQYF.

The DNA for the CDR3 is TGTGCCAGCACCCTAGCGGGAGTAGGCAAAAACATTCAGTACTTC. Residues: CASTLAGVGKNIQYF. This chain links TRBV6-5 with TRBJ2-4; the match to TRBD2 covers 10 bases. CDR3 length: 15 residues. The trim removed 7 bases at V and 3 bases at J, leaving 6 bases unmatched. CDR1 and CDR2 from the germline V gene are MNHEY and SVGAGI.

The V gene is TRBV3-1 (or the pseudogene TRBV3-2), the J gene TRBJ2-5; D is possibly TRBD2 (5 bases). The length of the CDR3 is 13 residues. Trimming left V 2 bases short and J 3 bases short, with 7 bases between. In germline, CDR1 is LGHDT, CDR2 YNNKEL (reference sequence). This CDR3 reads CASSQYGKETQYF. DNA for the CDR3: TGTGCCAGCAGCCAATACGGGAAAGAGACCCAGTACTTC.

This chain connects TRBV29-1 to TRBJ2-7; D possibly corresponds to TRBD1 (5 bases). The CDR3 runs to 13 residues. Germline values: CDR1 SQVTM, CDR2 ANQGSEA. The V end lost 4 bases, the J end lost 7 bases, and 17 bases lay between the germline ends. The CDR3: CSVAPQDSREQYF. In nucleotides, the CDR3 is TGCAGCGTTGCACCACAGGATTCGCGGGAGCAGTACTTC.

This clone was detected only a few times. This rearrangement joins TRBV4-1 to TRBJ2-1; D perhaps matches TRBD2 (6 bases). The V gene lost 0 bases and the J gene lost 4 bases, with 10 bases spanning the gap. CDR1 is MGHRA, CDR2 YSYEKL, per germline. The CDR3 totals 15 residues. CDR3 sequence: CASSQEGSGYNEQFF. In DNA form, the CDR3 reads TGCGCCAGCAGCCAAGAGGGCAGCGGGTACAATGAGCAGTTCTTC.

This clone was counted a single time. J is TRBJ1-1 and V is TRBV10-3; 9 bases match TRBD1. The CDR3 is 15 residues long. The germline V gene has CDR1 ENHRY and CDR2 SYGVKD. The junction had 11 bases not matched to a gene; V was cut back by 8 bases and J by 4 bases. The DNA of the CDR3 is TGTGCCATCGGCGAGCCGGGACAGGGAGGCACTGAAGCTTTCTTT. This gives the protein CAIGEPGQGGTEAFF.

V gene TRBV25-1 combines with J gene TRBJ2-6; a possible D gene is TRBD1 (5 bases). The CDR3 consists of 16 residues. The V end lost 2 bases, the J end lost 0 bases, and 8 bases lay between the germline ends. Germline CDR1 MGHDK, CDR2 SYGVNS. CDR3 coding DNA: TGTGCCAGCAGTGAAACAGGTGCCTCTGGGGCCAACGTCCTGACTTTC. It yields the protein CASSETGASGANVLTF.

This clone was seen a few times. The genes are TRBV6-5 and TRBJ1-5; possible D gene TRBD1, 6 bases. Trimming left V 5 bases short and J 7 bases short, with 18 bases between. Germline-derived CDR1 and CDR2 are MNHEY and SVGAGI. This CDR3 contains 15 residues. For the CDR3, the DNA is TGTGCCAGCAGTCCTTCTCCAGGGGATGGACAGCCCCAGCATTTT. This sequence encodes CASSPSPGDGQPQHF.

This chain connects TRBV12-3 or TRBV12-4 to TRBJ1-1; unclear D gene. This CDR3 spans 11 amino acids. Trimming took off 1 base at V and 11 bases at J, with 8 bases between the two ends. The CDR3, as DNA: TGTGCCAGCAGTTTAGAAGGAGGGGCTTTCTTT. Its protein is CASSLEGGAFF.

V and J are TRBV28 and TRBJ1-3, with a tentative D call TRBD1 (6 bases). This CDR3 is built from 15 residues. The ends were cut back, 5 bases at V and 4 bases at J, with 15 bases in the middle. Germline CDR1 MDHEN, CDR2 SYDVKM. CDR3 sequence (DNA): TGTGCCAGCAGTACTACAGGGCCAAAGGGAAACACCATATATTTT. It translates to CASSTTGPKGNTIYF.

The rearrangement uses TRBV2 and TRBJ1-2; TRBD1 is a possible D gene (5 bases). This CDR3 region has 16 residues. Germline V gene sequence: CDR1 SNHLY, CDR2 FYNNEI. V lost 9 bases to trimming and J lost 3 bases, with 23 bases between them. This CDR3 is CASQPSNYDRYYGYTF. DNA for the CDR3: TGTGCCAGTCAACCATCGAATTATGACAGATACTATGGCTACACCTTC.

The CDR3 loop is CASSPPALAENTGELFF. The CDR3 DNA follows: TGTGCCAGCTCACCACCGGCCCTAGCGGAAAACACCGGGGAGCTGTTTTTT. The V gene is TRBV18, the J gene TRBJ2-2; 7 nucleotides align to TRBD2. The CDR3 totals 17 residues. The V and J ends lost 0 bases and 2 bases, in that order; junction bases with no gene match: 6. Germline V gene lookup returns CDR1 KGHSH and CDR2 LQKENI.

This clone was detected only once. This rearrangement joins TRBV27 to TRBJ2-7; 9 bases map to TRBD1. This CDR3 contains 17 residues. The V gene's germline CDR1 is MNHEY and CDR2 SMNVEV (reference sequence). The junction had 11 bases not matched to a gene; V was cut back by 5 bases and J by 0 bases. DNA of the CDR3: TGTGCCAGCAGTACAACGAACAGGGGGCTGTCCTCCTACGAGCAGTACTTC. The encoded protein is CASSTTNRGLSSYEQYF.

This rearrangement joins TRBV28 to TRBJ1-5, with D hard to call. The germline V and J ends were trimmed by 6 bases and 1 base, with 7 bases remaining between them. Germline CDR1 is MDHEN and CDR2 is SYDVKM. The CDR3 has 13 amino acids. The CDR3 protein is CASRIQSNQPQHF. The DNA of the CDR3 is TGTGCCAGCAGAATACAGAGCAATCAGCCCCAGCATTTT. Drawing the rest from reference TRBV28 and TRBJ1-5, the complete variable domain is DVKVTQSSRYLVKRTGEKVFLECVQDMDHENMFWYRQDPGLGLRLIYFSYDVKMKEKGDIPEGYSVSREKKERFSLILESASTNQTSMYLCASRIQSNQPQHFGDGTRLSIL.

The V call is TRBV28, the J call TRBJ2-1; 9 bases agree with TRBD1. CDR1 and CDR2 (germline): MDHEN, SYDVKM. V trimming: 5 bases; J trimming: 9 bases; junction bases outside the gene matches: 11. The CDR3 runs to 15 residues. DNA of the CDR3: TGTGCCAGCAGTCCTGGGGACAGGGTGTACGGTGAGCAGTTCTTC. It translates to CASSPGDRVYGEQFF.

This clone came up once. V gene TRBV6-5 combines with J gene TRBJ1-5; the match to TRBD1 covers 9 bases. J was trimmed by 4 bases and V by 8 bases; bases with no gene match: 6. This CDR3 has 14 amino acids. Germline CDR1 reads MNHEY; CDR2 reads SVGAGI. The CDR3 DNA reads as TGTGCCAGCGGGGGGGACAGGGAAAATCAGCCCCAGCATTTT. This encodes CASGGDRENQPQHF.

The gene calls are TRBV4-1 and TRBJ2-1; D remains ambiguous. The CDR3 has 16 amino acids. Germline V gene sequence: CDR1 MGHRA, CDR2 YSYEKL. Deletions cut 1 base from V and 5 bases from J, with 15 bases between. In DNA form, the CDR3 reads TGCGCCAGCAGCCAAGTCGGCGAGACTCCAAACAATGAGCAGTTCTTC. Its translation is CASSQVGETPNNEQFF.